This T cell receptor beta chain was documented in a study of blood T cell repertoires in COVID-19. Study overall: Material from acute and convalescent COVID-19 was sourced from the United States, Italy and Spain. PBMCs, B-cell-depleted T cells, or T cells were the source of the cDNA or gDNA that made up the material.

The CDR3 loop spans 14 amino acids. The ends were cut back, 1 base at V and 5 bases at J, with 11 bases in the middle. Germline lookup yields CDR1 SGHDN and CDR2 FVKESK. Seattle patients were enrolled while actively infected and followed longitudinally. As handled by the study authors: Amplification from reference gene primers served as the basis for estimated nucleated cell counts. TCRdb's copy holds only in-frame clones and misses some; the assay was immunoSEQ multiplex PCR. The V and J calls and clone size are taken from that table; D and trimming were inferred from the DNA. Of 60,000 to 75,000 clones in the sample, around 90% were seen once.

The specimen was peripheral blood. This clonotype was sampled from a woman between 45 and 60 years old with COVID-19, enrolled during active disease. The V call is TRBV14, the J call TRBJ2-5; D unresolved. As DNA, the CDR3 is TGTGCCAGCAGCCAAGTCGGAGCTGGGGAGACCCAGTACTTC. Its translation: CASSQVGAGETQYF.